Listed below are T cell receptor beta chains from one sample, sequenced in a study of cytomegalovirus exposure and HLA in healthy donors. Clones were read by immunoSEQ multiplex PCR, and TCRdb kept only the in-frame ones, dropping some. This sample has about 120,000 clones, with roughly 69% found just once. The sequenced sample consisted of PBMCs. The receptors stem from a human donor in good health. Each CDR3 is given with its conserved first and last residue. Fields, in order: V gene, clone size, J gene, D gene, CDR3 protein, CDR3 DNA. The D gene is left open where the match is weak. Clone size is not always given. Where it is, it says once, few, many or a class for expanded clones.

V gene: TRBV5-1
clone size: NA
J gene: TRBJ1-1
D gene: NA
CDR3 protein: CASSHFEVANTEAFF
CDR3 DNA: TGCGCCAGCAGCCACTTTGAGGTCGCGAACACTGAAGCTTTCTTT

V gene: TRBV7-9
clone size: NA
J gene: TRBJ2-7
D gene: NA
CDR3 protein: CASSLGSREQYF
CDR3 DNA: TGTGCCAGCAGCTTAGGGTCTAGAGAGCAGTACTTC

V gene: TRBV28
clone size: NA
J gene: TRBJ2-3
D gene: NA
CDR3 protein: CASSTRTGTDTQYF
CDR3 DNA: TGTGCCAGCAGTACCCGCACAGGCACAGATACGCAGTATTTT

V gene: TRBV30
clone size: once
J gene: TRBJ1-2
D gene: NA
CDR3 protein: CAWSVRSGYTF
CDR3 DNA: TGTGCCTGGAGTGTAAGGAGCGGCTACACCTTC

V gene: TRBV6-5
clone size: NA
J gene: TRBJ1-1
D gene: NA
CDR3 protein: CASSRGGMNTEAFF
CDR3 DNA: TGTGCCAGCAGTAGGGGGGGGATGAACACTGAAGCTTTCTTT

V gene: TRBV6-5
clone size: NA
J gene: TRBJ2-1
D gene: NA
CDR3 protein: CASRSRGTYNEQFF
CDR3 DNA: TGTGCCAGCCGCTCCCGGGGAACCTACAATGAGCAGTTCTTC

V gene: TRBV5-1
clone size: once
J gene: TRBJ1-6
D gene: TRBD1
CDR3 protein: CASSLAGTGLGSPLHF
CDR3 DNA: TGCGCCAGCAGCTTGGCCGGGACAGGGCTAGGTTCACCCCTCCACTTT

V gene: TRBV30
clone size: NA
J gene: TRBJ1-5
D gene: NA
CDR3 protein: CAWGGSSNQPQHF
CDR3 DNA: TGTGCCTGGGGGGGGAGTAGCAATCAGCCCCAGCATTTT

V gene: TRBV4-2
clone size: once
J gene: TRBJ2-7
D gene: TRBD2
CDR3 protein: CASSQDEVGLAGEEQYF
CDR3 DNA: TGTGCCAGCAGCCAAGATGAAGTCGGGCTAGCGGGAGAAGAGCAGTACTTC

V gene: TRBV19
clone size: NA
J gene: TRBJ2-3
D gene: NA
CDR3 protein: CASSMIRGSVADTQYF
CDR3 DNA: TGTGCCAGTAGTATGATTCGGGGTTCGGTTGCAGATACGCAGTATTTT

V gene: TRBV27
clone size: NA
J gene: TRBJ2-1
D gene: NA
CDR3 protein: CASRRVHNEQFF
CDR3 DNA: TGTGCCAGCAGGAGGGTCCACAATGAGCAGTTCTTC

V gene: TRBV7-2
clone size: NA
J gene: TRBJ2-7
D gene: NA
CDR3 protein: CASSLFTGTQYEQYF
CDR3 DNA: TGTGCCAGCAGCTTGTTCACCGGGACTCAGTACGAGCAGTACTTC

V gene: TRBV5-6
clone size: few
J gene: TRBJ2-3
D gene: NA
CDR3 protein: CASSELRGTGTDTQYF
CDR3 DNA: TGTGCCAGCAGCGAACTCAGGGGAACGGGCACAGATACGCAGTATTTT

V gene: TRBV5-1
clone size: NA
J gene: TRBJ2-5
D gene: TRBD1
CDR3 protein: CASSFSTGGREQYF
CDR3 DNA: TGCGCCAGCAGCTTCTCGACAGGGGGGAGGGAGCAGTACTTC

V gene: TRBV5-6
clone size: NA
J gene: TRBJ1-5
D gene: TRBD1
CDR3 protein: CASTRQGYSNQPQHF
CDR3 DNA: TGTGCCAGCACCCGACAGGGGTATAGCAATCAGCCCCAGCATTTT

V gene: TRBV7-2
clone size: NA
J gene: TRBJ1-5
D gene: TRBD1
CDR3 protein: CASSRQGNQPQHF
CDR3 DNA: TGTGCCAGCAGCCGACAGGGGAATCAGCCCCAGCATTTT

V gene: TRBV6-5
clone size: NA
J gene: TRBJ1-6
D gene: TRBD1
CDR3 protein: CASSYGDRLYNSPLHF
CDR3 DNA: TGTGCCAGCAGTTACGGGGACAGACTTTATAATTCACCCCTCCACTTT

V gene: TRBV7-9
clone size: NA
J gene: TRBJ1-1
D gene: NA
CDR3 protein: CASSSGAMNTEAFF
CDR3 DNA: TGTGCCAGCAGCTCAGGGGCAATGAACACTGAAGCTTTCTTT

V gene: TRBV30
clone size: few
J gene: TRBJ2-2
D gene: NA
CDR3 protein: CAWRTGNTGELFF
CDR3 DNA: TGTGCCTGGAGGACAGGGAACACCGGGGAGCTGTTTTTT

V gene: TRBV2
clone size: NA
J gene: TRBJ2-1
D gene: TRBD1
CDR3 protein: CASRSGGDGQFF
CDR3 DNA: TGTGCCAGCAGGTCAGGGGGTGACGGGCAGTTCTTC

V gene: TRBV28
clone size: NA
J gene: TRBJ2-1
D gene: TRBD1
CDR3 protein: CASSPTGGYNEQFF
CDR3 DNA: TGTGCCAGCAGTCCTACAGGGGGTTACAATGAGCAGTTCTTC